A selection of T cell receptor beta chains follows, all from one sample in a study of siplizumab effects on memory and regulatory T cells. Method: immunoSEQ multiplex PCR; TCRdb's copy keeps in-frame clones and lacks some. Of roughly 120,000 clones listed, 80% to 95% are singletons. The sequenced material came from CD4+ T cells sorted from blood. Receptors originate from a human donor in good health. Both conserved end residues are part of each CDR3. D genes are given only for firm matches. A row's size may be missing; if present it is once, few, many or a size class.

D	V	J	size	CDR3	DNA
NA	TRBV5-5	TRBJ2-2	NA	CASRSKQGRDAGELFF	TGTGCCAGCAGATCGAAACAGGGGAGGGACGCCGGGGAGCTGTTTTTT
NA	TRBV5-6	TRBJ2-7	NA	CASSPRTAYEQYF	TGTGCCAGCAGCCCCAGGACAGCCTACGAGCAGTACTTC
NA	TRBV5-1	TRBJ1-2	NA	CASSFGQNYGYTF	TGCGCCAGCAGCTTCGGACAGAACTATGGCTACACCTTC
NA	TRBV6-6	TRBJ1-2	NA	CASRPHGTTNYGYTF	TGTGCCAGCAGGCCACACGGGACTACTAACTATGGCTACACCTTC
NA	TRBV18	TRBJ1-5	NA	CASSPGGNQPQHF	TGTGCCAGCTCACCGGGGGGCAATCAGCCCCAGCATTTT
TRBD1	TRBV4-1	TRBJ1-6	NA	CASSQEGGQGGSPLHF	TGCGCCAGCAGCCAAGAGGGAGGACAGGGAGGTTCACCCCTCCACTTT
NA	TRBV5-1	TRBJ2-3	NA	CASSLGDRSTDTQYF	TGCGCCAGCAGCTTGGGGGACCGTTCCACAGATACGCAGTATTTT
NA	TRBV11-2	TRBJ2-3	few	CASSLSVQSRGTDTQYF	TGTGCCAGCAGCTTATCGGTTCAGTCTCGGGGCACAGATACGCAGTATTTT
TRBD2	TRBV6-5	TRBJ2-1	NA	CASRRIAGAYNEQFF	TGTGCCAGCAGGCGTATAGCGGGAGCCTACAATGAGCAGTTCTTC
NA	TRBV10-2	TRBJ2-1	once	CASSVVGGPYNEQFF	TGCGCCAGCAGTGTTGTGGGAGGCCCCTACAATGAGCAGTTCTTC
NA	TRBV7-9	TRBJ2-7	NA	CASSLEAEGEQYF	TGTGCCAGCAGCCTAGAGGCCGAGGGCGAGCAGTACTTC
NA	TRBV7-8	TRBJ1-1	NA	CASSLAYRVHPKAFF	TGTGCCAGCAGCTTAGCGTACCGAGTTCATCCTAAAGCTTTCTTT
TRBD1	TRBV5-4	TRBJ2-2	NA	CASSVRQGAGELFF	TGTGCCAGCAGCGTGAGACAGGGGGCCGGGGAGCTGTTTTTT
NA	TRBV7-3	TRBJ2-3	NA	CASGGGSTDTQYF	TGTGCCAGCGGTGGCGGGAGCACAGATACGCAGTATTTT
NA	TRBV5-1	TRBJ1-3	NA	CASSLAGGAYGNTIYF	TGCGCCAGCAGCTTGGCGGGGGGCGCGTATGGAAACACCATATATTTT
NA	TRBV19	TRBJ1-2	NA	CASSTGHLNYGYTF	TGTGCCAGTAGTACGGGACATTTGAACTATGGCTACACCTTC
NA	TRBV7-9	TRBJ1-4	NA	CASSKTGIGEKLFF	TGTGCCAGCAGCAAAACAGGGATCGGTGAAAAACTGTTTTTT
TRBD1	TRBV6-1	TRBJ2-7	NA	CASSPDRAYEQYF	TGTGCCAGCAGCCCGGACAGGGCCTACGAGCAGTACTTC
NA	TRBV2	TRBJ1-5	NA	CASSPNPSGNQPQHF	TGTGCCAGCAGCCCAAACCCTTCGGGAAATCAGCCCCAGCATTTT
TRBD1	TRBV10-3	TRBJ1-1	NA	CAISESIRGQTEAFF	TGTGCCATCAGTGAGTCGATCAGGGGGCAGACTGAAGCTTTCTTT
NA	TRBV6-6	TRBJ1-2	NA	CASSWGPGYTF	TGTGCCAGCAGTTGGGGACCCGGCTACACCTTC
NA	TRBV4-1	TRBJ2-3	NA	CASSPGGRVARTDTQYF	TGCGCCAGCAGCCCAGGGGGGCGGGTGGCCCGCACAGATACGCAGTATTTT
NA	TRBV19	TRBJ2-7	NA	CASSIETGSSYEQYF	TGTGCCAGTAGTATAGAGACAGGATCGTCCTACGAGCAGTACTTC
NA	TRBV7-2	TRBJ1-5	NA	CASSQTYEGEPQHF	TGTGCCAGCAGCCAAACCTACGAGGGGGAGCCCCAGCATTTT
NA	TRBV5-4	TRBJ2-6	NA	CASSLAMNSGANVLTF	TGTGCCAGCAGCTTGGCCATGAACTCTGGGGCCAACGTCCTGACTTTC
TRBD1	TRBV6-5	TRBJ1-1	NA	CASSFGQGTEAFF	TGTGCCAGCAGTTTCGGACAGGGCACTGAAGCTTTCTTT
NA	TRBV12-2	TRBJ1-1	NA	CASRLAFPGGMNTEAFF	TGTGCAAGTCGCTTAGCGTTTCCTGGGGGCATGAACACTGAAGCTTTCTTT
NA	TRBV11-1	TRBJ1-6	NA	CASSPGIALNSPLHF	TGTGCCAGCAGCCCTGGGATTGCCCTCAATTCACCCCTCCACTTT
NA	TRBV5-8	TRBJ2-7	NA	CASSYRKGPYEQYF	TGTGCCAGCAGCTACCGTAAAGGTCCCTACGAGCAGTACTTC
TRBD2	TRBV6-5	TRBJ2-7	NA	CASSYEREGYEQYF	TGTGCCAGCAGTTATGAGCGGGAGGGTTACGAGCAGTACTTC
NA	TRBV9	TRBJ2-3	NA	CASSVVVRDTQYF	TGTGCCAGCAGCGTAGTAGTGAGAGATACGCAGTATTTT
NA	TRBV9	TRBJ1-4	NA	CASSVGATTTNEKLFF	TGTGCCAGCAGCGTAGGGGCCACAACAACTAATGAAAAACTGTTTTTT
NA	TRBV28	TRBJ1-5	NA	CASSLRSGQPYQPQHF	TGTGCCAGCAGTTTAAGGTCCGGGCAGCCTTATCAGCCCCAGCATTTT
NA	TRBV5-1	TRBJ2-1	NA	CASSSQGGSGYNEQFF	TGCGCCAGCAGCTCCCAGGGGGGGAGTGGTTACAATGAGCAGTTCTTC
TRBD1	TRBV5-1	TRBJ1-1	NA	CASSVWTGPNTEAFF	TGCGCCAGCAGCGTTTGGACAGGGCCGAACACTGAAGCTTTCTTT
NA	TRBV6-6	TRBJ2-1	NA	CATSSGGSYNEQFF	TGTGCCACCTCGAGCGGCGGCTCCTACAATGAGCAGTTCTTC
TRBD2	TRBV7-2	TRBJ2-7	NA	CASSLILAGTYEQYF	TGTGCCAGCAGCTTAATTCTAGCGGGGACCTACGAGCAGTACTTC
NA	TRBV5-6	TRBJ1-2	once	CASSLAPTTGNYGYTF	TGTGCCAGCAGCTTGGCCCCCACGACAGGCAACTATGGCTACACCTTC
NA	TRBV2	TRBJ2-2	NA	CASSVAAANTGELFF	TGTGCCAGCAGCGTAGCGGCCGCGAACACCGGGGAGCTGTTTTTT
TRBD1	TRBV14	TRBJ1-6	NA	CASSANPGQGNSPLHF	TGTGCCAGCAGCGCGAATCCGGGACAGGGGAACTCACCCCTCCACTTT
NA	TRBV7-2	TRBJ1-5	once	CASSPARNQPQHF	TGTGCCAGCAGCCCCGCTCGCAATCAGCCCCAGCATTTT
NA	TRBV18	TRBJ2-5	NA	CASSPRVGETQYF	TGTGCCAGCTCACCCCGGGTTGGAGAGACCCAGTACTTC
NA	TRBV5-1	TRBJ1-2	NA	CASSLVGTSDGYTF	TGCGCCAGCAGCTTGGTAGGGACCTCGGATGGCTACACCTTC
NA	TRBV11-2	TRBJ1-6	once	CASSLDSLGSLRNSPLHF	TGTGCCAGCAGCTTAGATAGTCTGGGTTCCCTAAGGAATTCACCCCTCCACTTT
NA	TRBV7-9	TRBJ1-2	NA	CASSSQSGGYTF	TGTGCCAGCAGCTCTCAATCAGGTGGCTACACCTTC
NA	TRBV19	TRBJ2-3	few	CASSIELTDTQYF	TGTGCCAGTAGTATAGAACTCACAGATACGCAGTATTTT
NA	TRBV4-2	TRBJ2-2	NA	CASSQDEGRGSDTGELFF	TGTGCCAGCAGCCAAGACGAGGGACGGGGATCCGACACCGGGGAGCTGTTTTTT
TRBD1	TRBV5-6	TRBJ2-5	NA	CASSLYFWDRGIETQYF	TGTGCCAGCAGCTTGTATTTTTGGGACAGGGGAATAGAGACCCAGTACTTC
TRBD2	TRBV5-4	TRBJ2-5	NA	CASSLGAPGGETQYF	TGTGCCAGCAGCTTGGGGGCCCCGGGAGGGGAGACCCAGTACTTC
TRBD2	TRBV15	TRBJ2-3	NA	CATSRDGGSTDTQYF	TGTGCCACCAGCAGAGACGGGGGGAGCACAGATACGCAGTATTTT
TRBD2	TRBV19	TRBJ2-3	once	CASSMKRGGTDTQYF	TGTGCCAGTAGTATGAAGCGGGGGGGCACAGATACGCAGTATTTT
NA	TRBV6-1	TRBJ2-5	NA	CASSELDTSQYF	TGTGCCAGCAGTGAATTGGACACTTCCCAGTACTTC
NA	TRBV15	TRBJ2-2	NA	CATSRDGRVTGELFF	TGTGCCACCAGCAGAGATGGGAGAGTCACCGGGGAGCTGTTTTTT
NA	TRBV7-6	TRBJ2-1	NA	CASSLYYRDNEQFF	TGTGCCAGCAGCTTATACTACCGGGACAATGAGCAGTTCTTC
TRBD2	TRBV6-5	TRBJ2-3	NA	CASSYGLAGGPTQYF	TGTGCCAGCAGTTATGGACTAGCGGGGGGGCCTACGCAGTATTTT
NA	TRBV18	TRBJ2-1	NA	CASSPEREQFF	TGTGCCAGCTCACCCGAGCGGGAGCAGTTCTTC
NA	TRBV7-9	TRBJ2-4	few	CASSLLSVNIQYF	TGTGCCAGCAGCTTATTGTCGGTGAACATTCAGTACTTC